This T cell receptor beta chain was obtained from a study of blood T cell repertoires in COVID-19. In the study overall: PBMCs, B-cell-depleted T cells, or T cells were the source of the cDNA or gDNA that made up the material.

Sequencing used immunoSEQ multiplex PCR; TCRdb keeps in-frame clones, though not all of them. The repertoire holds about 320,000 clones, around 90% seen once, with approximately 2.5% in the top ten. Germline CDR1 and CDR2: SEHNR and FQNEAQ (reference sequence). This CDR3 is 15 amino acids long. With V trimmed by 5 bases and J by 4 bases, 9 bases remained unmatched. The TCR sequence derives from a man aged 55 to 69 who had recovered from COVID-19. The specimen was PBMCs or T cells enriched from blood (not recorded which). The chain combines TRBV7-9 with TRBJ1-2, with 8 bases identical to TRBD1. CDR3 protein: CASSPGQGSVYGYTF. The CDR3 nucleotides read TGTGCCAGCAGCCCAGGACAGGGATCGGTCTATGGCTACACCTTC.